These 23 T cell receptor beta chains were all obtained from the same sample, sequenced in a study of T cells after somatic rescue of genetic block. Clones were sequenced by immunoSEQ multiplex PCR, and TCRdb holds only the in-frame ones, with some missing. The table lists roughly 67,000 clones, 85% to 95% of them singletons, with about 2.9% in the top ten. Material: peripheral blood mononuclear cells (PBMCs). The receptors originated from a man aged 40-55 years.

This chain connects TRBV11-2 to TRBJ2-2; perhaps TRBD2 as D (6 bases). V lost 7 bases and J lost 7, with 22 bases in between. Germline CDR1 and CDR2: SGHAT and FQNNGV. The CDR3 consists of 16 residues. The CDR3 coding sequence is TGTGCCAGCAACCCGAATGGGGACTTAAGTATCGGGGAGCTGTTTTTT. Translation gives CASNPNGDLSIGELFF.

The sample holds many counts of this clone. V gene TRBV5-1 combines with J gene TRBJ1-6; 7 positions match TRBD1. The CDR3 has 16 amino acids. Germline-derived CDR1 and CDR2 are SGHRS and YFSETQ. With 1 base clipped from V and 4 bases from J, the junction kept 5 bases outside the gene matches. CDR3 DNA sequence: TGCGCCAGCAGCTTGAGGAGGGGGCTGTATAATTCACCCCTCCACTTT. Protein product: CASSLRRGLYNSPLHF.

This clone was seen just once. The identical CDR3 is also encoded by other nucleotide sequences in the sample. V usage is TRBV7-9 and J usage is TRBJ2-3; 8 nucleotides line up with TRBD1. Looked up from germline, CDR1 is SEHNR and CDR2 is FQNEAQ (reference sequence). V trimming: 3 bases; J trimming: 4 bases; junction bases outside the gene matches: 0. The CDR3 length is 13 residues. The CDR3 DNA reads TGTGCCAGCAGCTTGACAGGGGCAGATACGCAGTATTTT. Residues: CASSLTGADTQYF.

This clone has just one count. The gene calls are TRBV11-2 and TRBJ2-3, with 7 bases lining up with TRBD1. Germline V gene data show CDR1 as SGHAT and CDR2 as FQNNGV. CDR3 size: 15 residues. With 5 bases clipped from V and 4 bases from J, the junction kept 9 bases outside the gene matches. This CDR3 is CASSQTGYEADTQYF. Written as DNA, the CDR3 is TGTGCCAGCAGCCAGACAGGGTATGAGGCAGATACGCAGTATTTT.

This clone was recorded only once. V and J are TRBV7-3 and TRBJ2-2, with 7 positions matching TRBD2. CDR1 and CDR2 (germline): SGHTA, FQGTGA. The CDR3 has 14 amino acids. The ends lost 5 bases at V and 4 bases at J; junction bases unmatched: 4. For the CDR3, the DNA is TGTGCCAGCAGCCGAGCGGGAAGCACCGGGGAGCTGTTTTTT. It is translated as CASSRAGSTGELFF.

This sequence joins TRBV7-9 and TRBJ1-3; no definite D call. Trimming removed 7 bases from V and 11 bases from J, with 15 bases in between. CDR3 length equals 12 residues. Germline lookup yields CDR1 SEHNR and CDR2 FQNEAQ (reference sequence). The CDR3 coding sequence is TGTGCCAGCACCCAGACAAACTCGGCCATATATTTT. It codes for CASTQTNSAIYF.

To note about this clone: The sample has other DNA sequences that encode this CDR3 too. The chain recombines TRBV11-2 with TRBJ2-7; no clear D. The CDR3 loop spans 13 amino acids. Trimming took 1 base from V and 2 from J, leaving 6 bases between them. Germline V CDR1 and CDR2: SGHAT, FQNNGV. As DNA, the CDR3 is TGTGCCAGCAGCTTAGGACCCCCCTACGAGCAGTACTTC. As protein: CASSLGPPYEQYF.

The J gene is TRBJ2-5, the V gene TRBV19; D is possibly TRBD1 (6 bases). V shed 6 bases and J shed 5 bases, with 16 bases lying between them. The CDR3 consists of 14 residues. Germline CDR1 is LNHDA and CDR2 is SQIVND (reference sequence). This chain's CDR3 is CASSPTGPGETQYF. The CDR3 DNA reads TGTGCCAGTAGCCCGACAGGTCCCGGCGAGACCCAGTACTTC.

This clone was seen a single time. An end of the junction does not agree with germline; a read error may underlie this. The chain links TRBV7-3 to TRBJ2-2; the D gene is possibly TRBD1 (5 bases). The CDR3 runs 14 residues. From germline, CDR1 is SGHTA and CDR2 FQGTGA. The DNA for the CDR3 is TGTGCCAGCAGCCTAACAGGGAACACCGGGGAGCTGTTTTTT. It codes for CASSLTGNTGELFF. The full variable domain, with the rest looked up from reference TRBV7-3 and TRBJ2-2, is GAGVSQTPSNKVTEKGKYVELRCDPISGHTALYWYRQSLGQGPEFLIYFQGTGAADDSGLPNDRFFAVRPEGSVSTLKIQRTERGDSAVYLCASSLTGNTGELFFGEGSRLTVL.

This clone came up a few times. DNA of the CDR3: TGTGCCAGCAGTGAAACCCTCCAGGACGGAGGCTACGAGCAGTACTTC. Amino acid sequence: CASSETLQDGGYEQYF. V is TRBV2 and J is TRBJ2-7; the D gene is possibly TRBD2 (5 bases). V was cut by 2 bases and J by 3 bases, with 17 bases left in between. This CDR3 contains 16 residues. Germline loops: CDR1 SNHLY, CDR2 FYNNEI.

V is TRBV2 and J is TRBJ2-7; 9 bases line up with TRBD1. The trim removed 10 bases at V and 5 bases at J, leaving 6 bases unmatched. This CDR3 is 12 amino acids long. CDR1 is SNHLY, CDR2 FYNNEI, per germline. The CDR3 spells CAKGGQGNEQYF. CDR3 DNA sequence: TGTGCCAAGGGCGGACAGGGGAACGAGCAGTACTTC.

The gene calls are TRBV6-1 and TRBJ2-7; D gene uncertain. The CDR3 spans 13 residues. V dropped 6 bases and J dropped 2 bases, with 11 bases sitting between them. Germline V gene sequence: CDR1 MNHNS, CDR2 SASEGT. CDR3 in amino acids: CASRRLGAYEQYF. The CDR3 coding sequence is TGTGCCAGCAGACGGTTAGGAGCCTACGAGCAGTACTTC.

This CDR3 is CASRNPGTRNTGELFF. The CDR3 DNA sequence: TGTGCCAGTAGGAACCCCGGGACTCGGAACACCGGGGAGCTGTTTTTT. The V call is TRBV19, the J call TRBJ2-2; D may be TRBD2 (6 bases). The CDR3 runs 16 residues. Trimming took off 6 bases at V and 1 base at J, with 15 bases between the two ends. Germline V gene sequence: CDR1 LNHDA, CDR2 SQIVND (reference sequence).

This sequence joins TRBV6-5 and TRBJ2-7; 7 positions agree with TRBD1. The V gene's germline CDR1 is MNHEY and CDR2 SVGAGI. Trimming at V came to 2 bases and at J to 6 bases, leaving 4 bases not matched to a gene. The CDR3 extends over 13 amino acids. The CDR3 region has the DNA TGTGCCAGCAGTTACCGACAGGGCGGCGAGCAGTACTTC. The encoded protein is CASSYRQGGEQYF.

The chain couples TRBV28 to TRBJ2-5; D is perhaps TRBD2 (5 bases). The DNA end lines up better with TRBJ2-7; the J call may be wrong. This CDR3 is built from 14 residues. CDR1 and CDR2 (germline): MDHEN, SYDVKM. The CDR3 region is CASRSGLLVNEQYF. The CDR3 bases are TGTGCCAGCAGATCCGGACTGCTAGTGAACGAGCAGTACTTC.

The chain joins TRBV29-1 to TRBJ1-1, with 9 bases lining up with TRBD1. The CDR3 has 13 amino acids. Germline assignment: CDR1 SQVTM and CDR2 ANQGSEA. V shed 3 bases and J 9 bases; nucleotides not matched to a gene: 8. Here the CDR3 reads CSVEGGQGRKAFF. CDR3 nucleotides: TGCAGCGTTGAGGGGGGACAGGGACGAAAAGCTTTCTTT.

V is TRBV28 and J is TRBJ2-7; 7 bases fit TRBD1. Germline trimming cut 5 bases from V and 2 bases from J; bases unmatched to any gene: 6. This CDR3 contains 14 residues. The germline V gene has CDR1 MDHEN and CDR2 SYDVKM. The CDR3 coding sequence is TGTGCCAGCAGTCTCACCGGACAGGCCTACGAGCAGTACTTC. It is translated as CASSLTGQAYEQYF.

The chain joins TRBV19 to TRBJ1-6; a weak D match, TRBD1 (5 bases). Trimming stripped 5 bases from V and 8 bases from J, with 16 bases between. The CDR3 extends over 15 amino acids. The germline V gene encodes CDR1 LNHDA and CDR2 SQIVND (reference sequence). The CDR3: CASSSPGRRDSPLHF. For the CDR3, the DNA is TGTGCCAGTAGTTCACCGGGACGGAGGGATTCACCCCTCCACTTT.

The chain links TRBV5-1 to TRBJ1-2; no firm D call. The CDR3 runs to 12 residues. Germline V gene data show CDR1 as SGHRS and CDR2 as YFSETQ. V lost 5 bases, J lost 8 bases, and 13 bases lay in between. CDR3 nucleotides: TGCGCCAGCAGTCTAGACGGGAACGGCTACACCTTC. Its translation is CASSLDGNGYTF.

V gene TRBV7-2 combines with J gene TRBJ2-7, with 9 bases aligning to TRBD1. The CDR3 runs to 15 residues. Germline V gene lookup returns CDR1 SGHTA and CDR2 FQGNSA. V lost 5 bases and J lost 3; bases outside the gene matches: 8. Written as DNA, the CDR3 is TGTGCCAGCAGCCCACCCGCGGGACAGGGCTACGAGCAGTACTTC. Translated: CASSPPAGQGYEQYF.

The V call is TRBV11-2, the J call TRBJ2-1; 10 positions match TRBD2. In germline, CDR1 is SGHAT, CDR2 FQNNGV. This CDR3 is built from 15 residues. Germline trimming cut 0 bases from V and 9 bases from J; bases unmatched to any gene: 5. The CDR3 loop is CASSLEAGGQGEQFF. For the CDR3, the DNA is TGTGCCAGCAGCTTAGAAGCGGGGGGGCAAGGTGAGCAGTTCTTC.

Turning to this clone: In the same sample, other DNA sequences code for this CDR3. CDR3 sequence reads: CASSPGTGGYEQYF. The CDR3 DNA follows: TGTGCCAGCTCCCCCGGGACAGGGGGGTACGAGCAGTACTTC. This rearrangement joins TRBV18 to TRBJ2-7; 11 bases align to TRBD1. The CDR3 totals 14 residues. CDR1 is KGHSH and CDR2 is LQKENI in the germline V gene. The ends lost 6 bases at V and 4 bases at J; junction bases unmatched: 5.

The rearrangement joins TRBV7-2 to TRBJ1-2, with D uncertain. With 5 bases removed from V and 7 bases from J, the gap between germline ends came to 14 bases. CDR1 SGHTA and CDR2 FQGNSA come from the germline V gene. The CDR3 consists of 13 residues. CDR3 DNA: TGTGCCAGCAGCCGGAGGGAGGGAGGTGGCTACACCTTC. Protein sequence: CASSRREGGGYTF.